These 10 T cell receptor beta chains came from one sample sequenced in a study of molecular identifiers for immune sequencing clone quantification (dated by TCRdb to 2016 to 2018). Preparation of the library involved PCR. The sequencing machine was a NextSeq 500. TCRdb took the public reads, trimmed them with fastp at Q25, ran MiXCR for clone calling and kept in-frame beta chains. When rows share a CDR3 protein, they turn into one entry using the most common DNA and genes. This sample has roughly 630,000 distinct CDR3 sequences in its table, and less than 30% of those were observed once. The ten largest clones take up 0.7% to 0.95% of the sample. Sample: naive CD8+ T cells from blood, with Jurkat cell RNA spiked in. Read against the paper, the sample's cell subset or site label means: FACS-sorted CD8+CD4-CCR7+CD45RA+ naive T cells. These receptors were collected from a human donor in good health. Some libraries in this study had Jurkat cell RNA spiked in.

In regard to this clonotype: A much larger clone lies a single base off, so this may be a read error. The V call is TRBV6-2 or TRBV6-3, the J call TRBJ2-1; D might be TRBD1 or TRBD2, each matching 7 bases. CDR3 length equals 14 residues. Trimming cost V 4 bases and J 8 bases, with 15 bases left between them. The germline CDR1 and CDR2 sequences are MNHEY and SVGEGT. CDR3 residues: CASSCGPGGDEQFF. In nucleotides, the CDR3 is TGTGCCAGCAGTTGCGGGCCAGGGGGGGATGAGCAGTTCTTC.

The table lists this clonotype with a few counts. The chain combines TRBV19 with TRBJ2-7; D tentatively fits TRBD1 or TRBD2 (5 bases each). Germline CDR1 and CDR2: LNHDA and SQIVND (reference sequence). V gave up 6 bases and J gave up 1 base, with 28 bases separating them. The CDR3 has 19 amino acids. The CDR3 reads CASSTLSGKLGRGSYEQYF. CDR3 bases: TGTGCCAGTAGCACCCTAAGTGGTAAATTGGGACGAGGGTCCTACGAGCAGTACTTC.

This clonotype was recorded a few times. This sequence joins TRBV27 and TRBJ1-6; 7 nucleotides match TRBD1. Per the germline V gene, CDR1 is MNHEY and CDR2 is SMNVEV (reference sequence). V was pared by 8 bases and J by 3 bases, with 4 bases of the junction left unmatched. The CDR3 runs 14 residues. CDR3 residues: CASGGTVYNSPLHF. The CDR3 coding sequence is TGTGCCAGCGGCGGGACAGTCTATAATTCACCCCTCCACTTT.

This clonotype has only a few counts. The chain combines TRBV11-2 with TRBJ2-1; 14 bases match TRBD2. J lost 9 bases, V lost 1 base, and 2 bases had no gene match. The CDR3 sequence is 15 residues long. The germline V gene encodes CDR1 SGHAT and CDR2 FQNNGV. This CDR3 is CASSLGTSGRTEQFF. The CDR3 DNA sequence: TGTGCCAGCAGCTTAGGGACTAGCGGGAGGACTGAGCAGTTCTTC.

Many counts were recorded for this clonotype. This chain uses TRBV14 with TRBJ2-5; the D is unclear. CDR3 size: 13 residues. The ends were cut back, 2 bases at V and 5 bases at J, with 9 bases in the middle. CDR1 is SGHDN and CDR2 is FVKESK in the germline V gene. The CDR3 DNA is TGTGCCAGCAGCCAAAGAGGATCCGAGACCCAGTACTTC. Its protein product is CASSQRGSETQYF.

This clonotype appeared many times. The V call is TRBV9, the J call TRBJ2-3; 8 bases agree with TRBD2. Germline V gives CDR1 SGDLS, CDR2 YYNGEE. This CDR3 has 16 amino acids. V was clipped by 0 bases and J by 2 bases; unmatched bases: 5. This chain's CDR3 is CASSVGSGDFTDTQYF. The CDR3, as DNA: TGTGCCAGCAGCGTAGGTAGCGGGGATTTCACAGATACGCAGTATTTT. Based on the CDR3 plus reference TRBV9 and TRBJ2-3, the full variable domain is DSGVTQTPKHLITATGQRVTLRCSPRSGDLSVYWYQQSLDQGLQFLIQYYNGEERAKGNILERFSAQQFPDLHSELNLSSLELGDSALYFCASSVGSGDFTDTQYFGPGTRLTVL.

Concerning this clonotype: Since no conserved phenylalanine or tryptophan closes the CDR3, a read error is the likely cause. V is TRBV20-1 and J is TRBJ1-1; D gene unclear. The CDR3 length is 14 residues. Germline loops: CDR1 DFQATT, CDR2 SNEGSKA (reference sequence). With 0 bases removed from V and 3 bases from J, the gap between germline ends came to 11 bases. The CDR3 coding sequence is TGCAGTGCTAGAGAACGGGCGGCCTACACTGAAGCTTTCTCT. Translation gives CSARERAAYTEAFS.

Turning to this clonotype: One end of the junction varies from germline; a read error may be responsible. This chain uses TRBV29-1 with TRBJ2-1; 13 bases match TRBD2. CDR1 is SQVTM, CDR2 ANQGSEA, per germline. The CDR3 has 12 amino acids. The CDR3: CSVTGTSGNVIF. The CDR3 DNA sequence: TGCAGCGTTACCGGGACTAGCGGGAATGTGATCTTC.

The chain combines TRBV20-1 with TRBJ1-3; 7 bases map to TRBD1. J lost 2 bases, V lost 0 bases, and 4 bases had no gene match. CDR3 length equals 15 residues. Germline CDR1 and CDR2: DFQATT and SNEGSKA (reference sequence). For the CDR3, the DNA is TGCAGTGCTAGAGATACGGGACAGCCTGGAAACACCATATATTTT. Translated: CSARDTGQPGNTIYF.

In its sample, this clonotype was seen a few times. The chain is built from TRBV7-9 and TRBJ2-3; TRBD1 is a possible D gene (6 bases). Germline lookup yields CDR1 SEHNR and CDR2 FQNEAQ (reference sequence). Between the trimmed V and J ends, which lost 4 bases and 6 bases, there was a span of 20 bases. CDR3 length: 16 amino acids. The CDR3 coding sequence is TGTGCCAGCAGCTACCCACAGGGAAGGGATAGGGATACGCAGTATTTT. This encodes CASSYPQGRDRDTQYF.